This entry describes one T cell receptor beta chain. Antigen unknown. Other DNA sequences of this sample code for an identical CDR3. The method was immunoSEQ multiplex PCR; TCRdb's version includes in-frame clones alone and lacks a portion of them. This sample has tens of thousands of clones, with about 96% found just once. The source of the sample is a study of regulatory and conventional T cells in RAG deficiency. General study results and limits: Omenn syndrome and CID/AS patients had roughly 100-fold fewer unique Treg TCR beta sequences, versus 9.5 to 10-fold elsewhere.

Blood CD4+ CD25-low CD127-high conventional T cells supplied the genomic DNA template. The same data also contributed to another study, on regulatory T cells. That paper adds: The PCR used 52 TRBV and 13 TRBJ primers.

The source of this sequence is a human donor in good health. Material for sequencing was CD25- CD4+ T cells sorted from blood.

Written as DNA, the CDR3 is TGTGCCTGGAGGAACAGGGGCGGTAATAATTCACCCCTCCACTTT. This sequence encodes CAWRNRGGNNSPLHF. The rearrangement links TRBV30 to TRBJ1-6, with 7 bases matching TRBD1. Trimming removed 3 bases from V and 5 bases from J; junction bases left unmatched: 7. Per the germline V gene, CDR1 is GTSNPN and CDR2 is SVGIG (reference sequence). The CDR3 covers 15 residues.